This T cell receptor (beta chain) was sequenced during a study of T cell changes during pregnancy in multiple sclerosis (dated by TCRdb to between 2019 and 2020). Turning to the overall study: In women with multiple sclerosis, the researchers looked at how the T cell repertoire shifted as pregnancy progressed.

The library was prepared using the immunoSEQ multiplex PCR assay. TCRdb holds this immuneACCESS table with in-frame rearrangements only. Some clones are missing; in checked studies, unresolved V genes explain under half, and the rest has no known cause. The sample profile shows fewer than 45,000 clones; 91% of them were found once. The top ten clones comprise 0.47% of the sample. In regard to this clone: What this receptor recognizes is not known. No qualities accompany the bases; no much larger clone lies one base away.

CDR1 SGHKS and CDR2 YYEKEE are derived from the germline V gene (reference sequence). From its cysteine to its phenylalanine, the CDR3 spans 14 amino acids. CDR3 DNA is the only sequence kept; it has 42 bases, read in frame from the first base. V is clipped by 0 bases and J by 4 bases, and the sequence between their germline boundaries is 11 bases long. Specimen: CD4+ T cells from peripheral blood mononuclear cells, collected in the second trimester of pregnancy. Recombination connected TRBV5-5 to TRBJ2-7; a weak D assignment points to TRBD2 (5 bases agree). This clonotype was sampled from a female donor in good health, enrolled as a control in a pregnancy study. The CDR3 corresponds to CASSLENRGYEQYF. The DNA is TGTGCCAGCAGCTTGGAGAACCGGGGATACGAGCAGTACTTC.